These 10 T cell receptor beta chains originate from one sample sequenced in a study of regulatory T cells in long-lasting Graves disease. Construction of TCR beta libraries relied on iRepertoire HTBI primers and on Arm-PCR targeting CDR3 regions. TCRdb processed the multiplex PCR reads anew with MiXCR; each CDR3 protein has one entry. The sample lists 440,000 or so distinct CDR3 sequences, around 17% occurring once. Time point reported: newly diagnosed GD, antithyroid drugs for less than 3 months. There was RNA extracted from PBMCs, and the TCR library was made from it. This sample also appeared in a second study, on T cells in Graves' hyperthyroidism and ophthalmopathy.

The starting material was peripheral blood mononuclear cells (PBMCs), obtained at new diagnosis, from a patient treated with antithyroid drugs. The receptors derive from a woman in her twenties or thirties with Graves disease.

CDR3 loop: CASSYASGGTDTQYF. CDR3 sequence (DNA): TGTGCCAGCAGTTACGCTAGCGGAGGCACAGATACGCAGTATTTT. The V and J genes are TRBV6-2 or TRBV6-3 and TRBJ2-3, with TRBD2 identical over 7 bases. Looked up from germline, CDR1 is MNHEY and CDR2 is SVGEGT. Trimming at V came to 2 bases and at J to 1 base, leaving 3 bases not matched to a gene. This CDR3 comprises 15 residues.

This clonotype was counted many times. The gene calls are TRBV7-2 and TRBJ1-4, with a tentative D call TRBD1 (6 bases). V was pared by 1 base and J by 7 bases, with 16 bases between. The length of the CDR3 is 16 residues. The germline CDR1 and CDR2 sequences are SGHTA and FQGNSA. The CDR3 coding sequence is TGTGCCAGCAGCTTAGGCTCAGGGGCGCTTGGTGAAAAACTGTTTTTT. Its protein is CASSLGSGALGEKLFF.

On this clonotype itself: Just one base apart from a much larger clone, this may be a read error. The J gene is TRBJ1-1, the V gene TRBV7-2; perhaps TRBD1 as D (5 bases). The CDR3 extends over 15 amino acids. Germline V gene sequence: CDR1 SGHTA, CDR2 FQGNSA. The CDR3: CASSRKGLPNTEACF. DNA of the CDR3: TGTGCCAGCAGCCGCAAGGGGCTACCGAACACTGAAGCTTGCTTT. Full variable domain (missing parts from reference TRBV7-2 and TRBJ1-1): GAGVSQSPSNKVTEKGKDVELRCDPISGHTALYWYRQSLGQGLEFLIYFQGNSAPDKSGLPSDRFSAERTGGSVSTLTIQRTQQEDSAVYLCASSRKGLPNTEACFGQGTRLTVV.

This chain connects TRBV19 to TRBJ1-1; 8 nucleotides agree with TRBD1. Losses at the gene ends were 2 bases for V and 0 bases for J; bases not matched to a gene: 2. CDR1 is LNHDA and CDR2 is SQIVND in the germline V gene (reference sequence). The CDR3 consists of 15 residues. CDR3 residues: CASSIWTGLNTEAFF. DNA of the CDR3: TGTGCCAGTAGTATATGGACAGGGCTGAACACTGAAGCTTTCTTT. The full variable domain, completed using reference TRBV19 and TRBJ1-1, is DGGITQSPKYLFRKEGQNVTLSCEQNLNHDAMYWYRQDPGQGLRLIYYSQIVNDFQKGDIAEGYSVSREKKESFPLTVTSAQKNPTAFYLCASSIWTGLNTEAFFGQGTRLTVV.

This clonotype has only a few counts. This rearrangement joins TRBV7-2 to TRBJ2-1; D not resolved. Trimming removed 5 bases from V and 8 bases from J, with 16 bases in between. The CDR3 has 14 amino acids. Germline loops: CDR1 SGHTA, CDR2 FQGNSA. The CDR3 protein is CASSQYYSGYEQFF. CDR3 bases: TGTGCCAGCAGCCAATATTACAGTGGATATGAGCAGTTCTTC.

This clonotype was seen many times. The chain carries TRBV7-9 and TRBJ2-3, with 10 bases identical to TRBD2. J was trimmed by 2 bases and V by 5 bases; bases with no gene match: 10. The CDR3 is made up of 17 amino acids. Per germline, CDR1 SEHNR and CDR2 FQNEAQ (reference sequence). The chain's CDR3 is CASSRLLAGAFTDTQYF. CDR3 sequence (DNA): TGTGCCAGCAGCCGACTCCTAGCGGGAGCCTTCACAGATACGCAGTATTTT.

V is TRBV24-1 and J is TRBJ2-7; unclear D gene. Germline V gives CDR1 KGHDR, CDR2 SFDVKD. The V and J ends lost 2 bases and 3 bases respectively, with 7 bases between them. The CDR3 is 13 residues long. Written as DNA, the CDR3 is TGTGCCACCAGTGATTCTGACCACTACGAGCAGTACTTC. As protein: CATSDSDHYEQYF.

This sequence joins TRBV29-1 and TRBJ2-7; TRBD2 matches 7 bases. Per germline, CDR1 SQVTM and CDR2 ANQGSEA. There are 14 residues in the CDR3. After removal of 6 bases from V and 6 bases from J, the junction contained 14 bases not matched to a gene. CDR3 sequence (DNA): TGCAGCGTGGAGGGGCGGGGGACTTCTTCCGAGCAGTACTTC. This gives the protein CSVEGRGTSSEQYF.

Note on this clonotype: This may be a read error: a much more frequent sequence differs by one nucleotide. This sequence joins TRBV11-3 and TRBJ2-1, with no clear D. The CDR3 extends over 15 amino acids. The germline V gene has CDR1 SGHNT and CDR2 YENEEA. V lost 5 bases and J 10 bases, leaving 21 bases between the germline ends. The CDR3 bases are TGTGCCAGCAGCGGCTTAAGGGATCGGGTCTGCGAGCAGTTCTTC. This translates into CASSGLRDRVCEQFF. Variable domain in full (rest from reference TRBV11-3 and TRBJ2-1): EAGVVQSPRYKIIEKKQPVAFWCNPISGHNTLYWYLQNLGQGPELLIRYENEEAVDDSQLPKDRFSAERLKGVDSTLKIQPAELGDSAVYLCASSGLRDRVCEQFFGPGTRLTVL.

This clonotype turned up a few times. A single base separates this from a much larger clone, so it may be a read error. The chain uses TRBV11-2 and TRBJ2-5, with 7 bases aligning to TRBD1. The germline gives CDR1 SGHAT, CDR2 FQNNGV. The CDR3 has 13 amino acids. CDR3: CASSPDRDETRYF. CDR3 in DNA: TGTGCCAGCAGCCCCGACAGGGATGAGACCCGGTACTTC.